This T cell receptor beta chain was captured in a study of CD8 T cells in ankylosing spondylitis. TCRdb re-analysed the 5' RACE reads in MiXCR, keeping a single row per CDR3 protein. The sample records 150,000 or so distinct CDR3 sequences, around a tenth being singletons. The V segment lost 1 base and the J segment 0 bases; nucleotides outside the gene matches: 1. The CDR3 spans 15 residues. Per germline, CDR1 SGHRS and CDR2 YFSETQ. This clonotype was seen ten or more times. The chain links TRBV5-1 to TRBJ2-3; 8 bases line up with TRBD2. The receptor's source is a male donor with ankylosing spondylitis or in good health (not recorded which). Sequencing input: blood, either unsorted or a sorted T cell fraction (not recorded which). The CDR3 loop is CASSLTSGSTDTQYF. CDR3 bases: TGCGCCAGCAGCTTGACTAGCGGTAGCACAGATACGCAGTATTTT.